The sequence of this T cell receptor beta chain was determined in a study of T-cell reconstitution after alpha-beta-depleted transplantation in children. With 7 bases clipped from V and 13 bases from J, the junction kept 15 bases outside the gene matches. The CDR3 spans 15 residues. Germline V gene data show CDR1 as MGHRA and CDR2 as YSYEKL. Construction of the TCRbeta library involved unique molecular identifiers. From the PCR reads, TCRdb called clonotypes with MiXCR, one entry per CDR3 protein. The sample has 700,000 to 950,000 distinct CDR3 sequences; roughly 15% are singletons. Overall study findings and caveats: At the one-year point after transplant, T-cell counts and TCRbeta diversity were found to come mostly from T cells that had been newly produced. Some patients showed high day-60 TCRbeta diversity, which derived from surviving recipient T cells and thymic progenitors. Expanded graft clones, several hundred of them, were reportedly the source of alpha-beta T cells about two months after transplant.

About this clonotype: The antigen is undetermined.

The TCR comes from a male patient between 5 and 17 years old who had a stem cell transplant for acute lymphoblastic leukemia, so the T cells may come from the graft donor. V and J are TRBV4-1 and TRBJ1-6; the match to TRBD1 covers 8 bases. Sequenced here: PBMCs, mostly from graft donor cells, sampled 360 days after TCRalphabeta/CD19-depleted stem cell transplant. The CDR3 DNA reads TGCGCCAGCACTACGGACCCAGGGGGCCTCATTCCCCTCCACTTT. The encoded protein is CASTTDPGGLIPLHF.